This T cell receptor beta chain originates from a study of radiotherapy plus CTLA-4 blockade in lung cancer. Germline-derived CDR1 and CDR2 are SGHAT and FQNNGV. V gave up 3 bases and J gave up 6 bases; unmatched junction bases: 6. The CDR3 length is 14 residues. TCRdb keeps only in-frame clones here, not all; method: immunoSEQ multiplex PCR. The table records around 130,000 clones, 85% to 90% of them present only once. The V and J genes are TRBV11-2 and TRBJ2-7, with 9 bases lining up with TRBD1. The sequence derives from a human donor with non-small cell lung cancer that progressed on radiotherapy plus ipilimumab. This material consisted of peripheral blood, taken from a patient treated with radiotherapy plus ipilimumab. The CDR3 spells CASSFRDRVREQYF. The CDR3 region has the DNA TGTGCCAGCAGCTTCCGGGACAGGGTTCGCGAGCAGTACTTC.